This T cell receptor beta chain comes out of a study of identifying expanded T cells in peripheral blood (dated 2019 in TCRdb). In the study overall: Technical replicates were generated by sequencing separate aliquots of the same genomic DNA pool, with four replicates compared pairwise.

During the collection period, no immune events, such as infections, were documented for the healthy donors. To calibrate time-dependent variance in a beta-binomial model of T-cell clone differential abundance, blood repertoires from healthy donors were used as a training cohort. There were about 10 healthy donors in the training cohort, of whom 3 were female and 7 were male. On average the donors were 43 years old, and their ages spanned 29 to 64 years. Obtained from a commercial supplier, whole blood was collected from each healthy donor at three time points set about two weeks apart. For immunosequencing, genomic DNA was extracted from unsorted whole blood. The immunoSEQ Assay, which relies on bias-controlled multiplex PCR amplification of genomic DNA, was used to profile TCRbeta CDR3 regions. The published analysis was carried out like this. To quantify the absolute abundance of each unique TCRbeta CDR3 region, the sequences were collapsed and filtered. Differential abundance was tested with two models: a binomial (Fisher-equivalent) model and a beta-binomial model that adds time-dependent variance fitted from healthy donors. Clones with fewer than 5 combined templates were excluded, and clones with Benjamini-Hochberg FDR below 0.01 were called differentially abundant. Using the form v = (b*log(k)+a)^2, the beta-binomial variance was modeled as a function of the total template count across the two samples. As stored in TCRdb, this immuneACCESS dataset retains in-frame rearrangements with V and J assigned. A fraction of the clones does not appear; measured against another copy, unresolved V genes explain less than half of the discrepancy, and the remainder lacks a known reason. The V and J calls and the clone size are those of that table, but D and trimming were determined from the DNA. This sample is represented by some 130,000 clones; 80% to 90% of them were singletons. About 8% of the sample is taken by the ten largest.

CDR1 and CDR2, per the germline V gene, are MDHEN and SYDVKM. Measured from the cysteine to the phenylalanine, the CDR3 is 13 residues long. Only the CDR3 region is kept as DNA, spanning 39 bases read in frame from base 1. Broad study findings and their caveats: The authors expected biological variance in healthy repertoires might increase further over much longer intervals such as months to years. Both the number of clones called differentially abundant and the false-positive rate were significantly reduced by the beta-binomial model across all healthy-donor time intervals. Variance in clone template counts between approximately 2-week samples significantly increased with total template count across all healthy donors. The binomial model flagged approximately 1.2 differentially abundant clones between technical replicates but 15 to 17 over roughly 2 weeks and 19 to 20 over about 4 weeks.

Remarks on this clone: It has no known antigen specificity. The junction shows a germline mismatch at one end, possibly a read error.

The sample was blood. This receptor was obtained from a person aged 18 to 69 in good health. The chain uses TRBV28 and TRBJ2-2; no D segment can be confidently identified. The CDR3: CAVPHSNTGELFF. The nucleotide sequence reads as follows: TGCGCCGTCCCCCATTCGAACACCGGGGAGCTGTTTTTT.